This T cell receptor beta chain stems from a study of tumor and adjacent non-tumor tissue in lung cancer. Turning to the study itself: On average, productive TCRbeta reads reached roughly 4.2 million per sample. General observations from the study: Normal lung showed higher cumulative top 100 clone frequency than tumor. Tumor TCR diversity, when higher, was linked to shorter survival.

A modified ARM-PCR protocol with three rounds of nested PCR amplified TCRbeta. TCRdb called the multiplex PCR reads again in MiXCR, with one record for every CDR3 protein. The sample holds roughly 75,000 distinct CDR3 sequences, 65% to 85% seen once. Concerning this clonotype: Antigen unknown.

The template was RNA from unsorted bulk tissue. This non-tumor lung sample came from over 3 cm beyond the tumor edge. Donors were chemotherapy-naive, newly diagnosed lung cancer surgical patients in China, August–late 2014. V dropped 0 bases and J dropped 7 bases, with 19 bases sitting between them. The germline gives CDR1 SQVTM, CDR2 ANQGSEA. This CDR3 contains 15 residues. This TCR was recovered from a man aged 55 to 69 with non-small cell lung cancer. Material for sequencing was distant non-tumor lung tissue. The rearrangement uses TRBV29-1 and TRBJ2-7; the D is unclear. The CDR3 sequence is CSVEDRGWGEGEQYF. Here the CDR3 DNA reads TGCAGCGTTGAAGATCGAGGTTGGGGTGAAGGAGAGCAGTACTTC.